The rows below give T cell receptor beta chains drawn from one sample of a study of glioma-infiltrating T cells. TCRdb reprocessed the multiplex PCR reads with MiXCR, giving one entry per CDR3 protein. The sample has 100,000 to 150,000 distinct CDR3 sequences, less than 30% seen once; the top ten hold nearly 15%. Material: glioma tissue, nonneoplastic brain tissue, or PBMCs (not recorded which). These receptors were obtained from a human donor with low-grade glioma or glioblastoma, undergoing nonglioma brain surgery, or in good health (not recorded which). Both conserved end residues are part of each CDR3. The D gene is left open where the match is weak. A clone size is listed for some rows: how often the clone was seen (once, few, many), or a class if it is expanded.

abundance	v_gene	d_gene	j_gene	CDR3nt	CDR3aa
.	TRBV11-2	.	TRBJ2-1	TGTGCCAGCAGCTTGGACGAGAACAATGAGCAGTTCTTC	CASSLDENNEQFF
few	TRBV9	.	TRBJ2-1	TGTGCCAGCAGCGTAGGGACCACCTACAATGAGCAGTTCTTC	CASSVGTTYNEQFF
few	TRBV5-1	TRBD1	TRBJ1-1	TGCGCCAGCAGCTTGGGAGGGGGCCGAACTGAAGCTTTCTTT	CASSLGGGRTEAFF
many	TRBV20-1	.	TRBJ2-7	TGCAGTGCTAGAGACATACGGACTATTAACTACGAGCAGTACTTC	CSARDIRTINYEQYF
few	TRBV4-2	.	TRBJ2-1	TGTGCCAGCAGTTACGAGAGATTCCGGGAGAGCTCCTACAATGAGCAGTTCTTC	CASSYERFRESSYNEQFF
few	TRBV29-1	TRBD2	TRBJ2-5	TGCAGCGTTGAAGCGGGAGGTCAAGAGACCCAGTACTTC	CSVEAGGQETQYF
many	TRBV6-1	TRBD1	TRBJ2-1	TGTGCCAGCACCCGGGACAGGTCGGGCAATGAGCAGTTCTTC	CASTRDRSGNEQFF
many	TRBV27	TRBD1	TRBJ1-1	TGTGCCAGCAGTGCACAGGGGGCGCATACTGAAGCTTTCTTT	CASSAQGAHTEAFF
many	TRBV4-3	TRBD2	TRBJ2-1	TGCGCCAGCAGCCAATCAACTAGCGTACTGTACAATGAGCAGTTCTTC	CASSQSTSVLYNEQFF
many	TRBV27	.	TRBJ1-5	TGTGCCAGCAGCTCATGGGACAGCAATCAGCCCCAGCATTTT	CASSSWDSNQPQHF
few	TRBV7-2	.	TRBJ2-2	TGTGCCAGCAGCTTATGGTACGAAGAGCTGTTTTTT	CASSLWYEELFF
many	TRBV27	TRBD1	TRBJ2-7	TGTGCCAGCAGTTTATGGGGACAGGGGGCCACCTACGAGCAGTACTTC	CASSLWGQGATYEQYF
few	TRBV29-1	.	TRBJ2-2	TGCAGCGCCGGCGAGCGGACGAACACCGGGGAGCTGTTTTTT	CSAGERTNTGELFF
many	TRBV27	.	TRBJ2-1	TGTGCCAGCAGTTCCACCGAGTTTGGGCAGTTCTTC	CASSSTEFGQFF
.	TRBV19	TRBD1	TRBJ2-5	TGTGCCGGTAGTATTCGGACAGTCGGGACAGGACAAGAGGCCCAGTACTTC	CAGSIRTVGTGQEAQYF
.	TRBV6-2/TRBV6-3	TRBD1	TRBJ2-7	TGTGCCAGTAGTACACCCGGGACAGGGGGCAGGGAGCAGTACTTC	CASSTPGTGGREQYF
many	TRBV11-2	.	TRBJ2-3	TGTGCCAGCAGCCCGTCCGGGTATACGCAGTATTTT	CASSPSGYTQYF
many	TRBV15	TRBD2	TRBJ2-1	TGTGCCACCAGCAGAGACCCTTCTGAGGCGGGAGTAGGGAGTGAGCAGTTCTTC	CATSRDPSEAGVGSEQFF
many	TRBV2	.	TRBJ2-5	TGTGCCAGCAGCCGGACACCAGAAGAGACCCAGTACTTC	CASSRTPEETQYF
many	TRBV7-2	TRBD1	TRBJ1-3	TGTGCCAGCAGCGAACCCGGGACAGGGGGCGGAAACACCATATATTTT	CASSEPGTGGGNTIYF
many	TRBV20-1	TRBD1	TRBJ1-1	TGCAGTGCCACAGGGGGCCGGGACACTGAAGCTTTCTTT	CSATGGRDTEAFF
.	TRBV30	TRBD1	TRBJ2-3	TGTGCCTGGTCAGCCGGGACAGACCCACCCGCAGATACGCAGTATTTT	CAWSAGTDPPADTQYF
.	TRBV4-1	TRBD1	TRBJ2-1	TGCGCCAGCAGCCAAGTTGGTGGGACAGGGACCAATGAGCAGTTCTTC	CASSQVGGTGTNEQFF
once	TRBV29-1	TRBD1	TRBJ2-1	TGCAGCGCCGGGACAGGTGGAGTCGGGAATGAGCAGTTCTTC	CSAGTGGVGNEQFF
many	TRBV7-2	TRBD2	TRBJ2-1	TGTGCCAGCAGCCTCAGGACTAGCCGATACAATGAGCAGTTCTTC	CASSLRTSRYNEQFF
many	TRBV20-1	.	TRBJ2-7	TGCAGTGCCCAAGATAACTCCTACGAGCAGTACTTC	CSAQDNSYEQYF
many	TRBV6-1	.	TRBJ1-5	TGTGCCAGCAGGAACTTAAGCAATCAGCCCCAGCATTTT	CASRNLSNQPQHF
many	TRBV20-1	.	TRBJ1-4	TGCAGTGCGAGCGACCGCAACACTAATGAAAAACTGTTTTTT	CSASDRNTNEKLFF
many	TRBV28	.	TRBJ1-1	TGTGCCAGCATAAGGACGAGGAACACTGAAGCTTTCTTT	CASIRTRNTEAFF
few	TRBV7-9	.	TRBJ2-1	TGTGCCAGCAGCTGGGCTAGCGCGTACAATGAGCAGTTCTTC	CASSWASAYNEQFF
many	TRBV7-2	TRBD2	TRBJ2-7	TGTGCCAGAAACCCCGGGCCTTGGGAGGGGCGCTACGAGCAGTACTTC	CARNPGPWEGRYEQYF
few	TRBV4-2	.	TRBJ2-1	TGTGCCAGCAGCCAAGGGGACCGAGCGTACAATGAGCAGTTCTTC	CASSQGDRAYNEQFF
many	TRBV20-1	.	TRBJ1-2	TGCAGTGCTAGAGCCGAGGACGCAACAGCTAACTATGGCTACACCTTC	CSARAEDATANYGYTF
many	TRBV6-2/TRBV6-3	.	TRBJ2-5	TGTGCCAGCAGTTACCCGGAACAGGGTGCCCACTTC	CASSYPEQGAHF
.	TRBV12-3/TRBV12-4	.	TRBJ1-5	TGTGCCAGCAGTTTTGGGGGGCTCCCTGGCAATCAGCCCCAGCATTTT	CASSFGGLPGNQPQHF